The clone carrying this T cell receptor (beta chain) has at least ten counts. The antigen is undetermined. These data originate in a study of T cells in Graves' hyperthyroidism and ophthalmopathy. Study results and caveats: Stable hyperthyroidism was separated from ophthalmopathy by a model based on 13 V-J features. Ophthalmopathy got predicted by the model a median around 6.6 months before its onset.

Diagnosing involved the use of clinical symptoms, serum thyroxine and TRAb, thyroid ultrasound and orbital computed tomography. More than 8 ml fresh peripheral blood yielded the PBMCs. From RNA transcripts, TCR beta CDR3 regions were amplified. In the first-round RT-PCR of the TCR CDR3, the HTBI primer set was used. TCRdb itself ran the multiplex PCR reads through MiXCR, one entry per CDR3 protein. The sample holds about 560,000 distinct CDR3 sequences, roughly 14% seen once. CDR3 length equals 14 residues. Germline V CDR1 and CDR2: MNHEY, SVGEGT. Trimming stripped 6 bases from V and 1 base from J, with 13 bases between.

The gene calls are TRBV6-2 or TRBV6-3 and TRBJ2-7; TRBD2 is a possible D gene (5 bases). The receptor's source is a woman between 25 and 40 years old with Graves' hyperthyroidism. The sample taken for sequencing was blood. The CDR3 loop reads CASRTGGRSYEQYF. The CDR3 DNA sequence: TGTGCCAGCAGGACCGGCGGGCGGTCCTACGAGCAGTACTTC.